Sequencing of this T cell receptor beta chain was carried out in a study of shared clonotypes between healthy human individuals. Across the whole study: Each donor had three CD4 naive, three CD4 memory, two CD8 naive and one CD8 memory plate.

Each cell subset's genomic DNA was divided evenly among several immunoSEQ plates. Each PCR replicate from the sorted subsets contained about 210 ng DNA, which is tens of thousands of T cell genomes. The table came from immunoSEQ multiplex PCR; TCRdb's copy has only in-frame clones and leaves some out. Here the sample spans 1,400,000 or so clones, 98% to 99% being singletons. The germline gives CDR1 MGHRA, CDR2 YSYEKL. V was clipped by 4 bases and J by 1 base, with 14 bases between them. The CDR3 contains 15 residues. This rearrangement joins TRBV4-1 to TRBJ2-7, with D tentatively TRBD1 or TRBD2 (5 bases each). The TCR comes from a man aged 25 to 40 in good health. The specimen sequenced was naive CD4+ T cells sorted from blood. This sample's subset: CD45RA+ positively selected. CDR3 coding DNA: TGCGCCAGCAGCCGAGGGACCCTGAATTCCTACGAGCAGTACTTC. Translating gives CASSRGTLNSYEQYF.